A selection of T cell receptor beta chains follows, all from one sample in a study of T cell responses to AZD1222 COVID-19 vaccine. The protocol was immunoSEQ multiplex PCR, while the TCRdb copy is restricted to in-frame clones and leaves out a portion. The table records more than 100,000 clones, about 92% of them present only once. The material was peripheral blood, obtained on day 0 of AZD1222 vaccination. These receptors were obtained from an adult in good health. CDR3s include the opening cysteine and the closing phenylalanine or tryptophan. A D gene is named only where the DNA matches it firmly. Clone size is stated in some rows and not others, as once, few, many or a class when expanded.

CASSMDRGNQPQHF,TGTGCCAGTAGTATGGACAGGGGTAATCAGCCCCAGCATTTT,TRBV19,.,TRBD1,TRBJ1-5
CASSFSWAGGPNEQFF,TGTGCCAGCAGCTTTAGTTGGGCGGGGGGTCCGAATGAGCAGTTCTTC,TRBV7-2,.,TRBD2,TRBJ2-1
CASSYRSWAGELFF,TGTGCCAGCAGTTACAGGTCATGGGCCGGGGAGCTGTTTTTT,TRBV6-2/TRBV6-3,.,.,TRBJ2-2
CASSPNRDSVNSPLHF,TGTGCCAGCAGCCCAAACCGGGACAGCGTAAATTCACCCCTCCACTTT,TRBV27,.,TRBD1,TRBJ1-6
CASSPPSHYEQYF,TGTGCCAGCTCACCCCCCTCCCACTACGAGCAGTACTTC,TRBV18,.,.,TRBJ2-7
CASSVDLNTEAFF,TGTGCCAGCAGCGTCGACTTGAACACTGAAGCTTTCTTT,TRBV9,.,.,TRBJ1-1
CASSQDTSPLHF,TGTGCCAGCAGCCAAGATACATCACCCCTCCACTTT,TRBV3-1/TRBV3-2,.,.,TRBJ1-6
CASSVVETGVGGELFF,TGTGCCAGCAGCGTAGTGGAGACAGGGGTTGGCGGGGAGCTGTTTTTT,TRBV9,.,TRBD1,TRBJ2-2
CASSLGTGITTEAFF,TGTGCCAGCAGCTTAGGGACAGGGATAACCACTGAAGCTTTCTTT,TRBV7-9,.,TRBD1,TRBJ1-1
CASSDLDPWGQYSPLHF,TGTGCCAGTAGCGACCTCGACCCCTGGGGTCAGTATTCACCCCTCCACTTT,TRBV19,.,.,TRBJ1-6
CASRETGGPNTGELFF,TGTGCCAGCAGAGAGACAGGGGGTCCGAACACCGGGGAGCTGTTTTTT,TRBV25-1,.,TRBD1,TRBJ2-2
CASRRDRGGQPQHF,TGTGCCAGCAGACGTGACAGGGGGGGTCAGCCCCAGCATTTT,TRBV28,.,TRBD1,TRBJ1-5
CASRRTVANEQFF,TGTGCCAGCAGAAGGACCGTGGCCAATGAGCAGTTCTTC,TRBV6-5,once,.,TRBJ2-1
CASSGTGRGYTF,TGTGCCAGCAGTGGGACAGGCCGTGGCTACACCTTC,TRBV2,.,TRBD1,TRBJ1-2
CAWNRGGPYNEQFF,TGTGCCTGGAATCGGGGCGGACCCTACAATGAGCAGTTCTTC,TRBV30,.,.,TRBJ2-1
CASSLTGDTDTQYF,TGTGCCAGCAGCTTAACAGGGGACACAGATACGCAGTATTTT,TRBV7-2,.,TRBD1,TRBJ2-3
CASSFPGYEQYF,TGTGCCAGCAGTTTCCCAGGGTACGAGCAGTACTTC,TRBV6-5,once,.,TRBJ2-7
CASSFGEGSDEQFF,TGCGCCAGCAGCTTTGGGGAGGGGAGTGATGAGCAGTTCTTC,TRBV5-1,.,TRBD2,TRBJ2-1
CASSTGTDFGELFF,TGTGCCAGCAGCACCGGGACGGATTTCGGGGAGCTGTTTTTT,TRBV5-8,.,.,TRBJ2-2
CATKWDRAYTGELFF,TGTGCCACCAAATGGGACAGGGCGTACACCGGGGAGCTGTTTTTT,TRBV19,.,TRBD1,TRBJ2-2
CASTSLTNEKLFF,TGTGCCAGCACTAGCTTAACTAATGAAAAACTGTTTTTT,TRBV2,.,.,TRBJ1-4
CASSLRREVSGELFF,TGTGCCAGCAGTTTACGGCGGGAGGTCTCCGGGGAGCTGTTTTTT,TRBV28,.,TRBD2,TRBJ2-2
CASSLTPTGAYEQYF,TGTGCCAGCAGTTTAACCCCGACAGGGGCGTACGAGCAGTACTTC,TRBV28,few,TRBD1,TRBJ2-7
CASRPGLAGGGTQYF,TGCGCCAGCAGGCCGGGACTAGCGGGGGGGGGTACGCAGTATTTT,TRBV4-3,.,TRBD2,TRBJ2-3
CASSLGRAGGTYEQYF,TGTGCCAGCAGCTTAGGCCGAGCGGGGGGAACCTACGAGCAGTACTTC,TRBV11-2,.,TRBD2,TRBJ2-7
CASSVDVGTYGYTF,TGTGCCAGCAGCGTAGATGTAGGGACTTATGGCTACACCTTC,TRBV9,.,.,TRBJ1-2
CASSLLAGAMGTEAFF,TGTGCCAGCAGCTTGCTGGCAGGGGCAATGGGCACTGAAGCTTTCTTT,TRBV5-6,.,.,TRBJ1-1
CASSPRAGNTEAFF,TGTGCCAGCAGCCCCAGGGCGGGGAACACTGAAGCTTTCTTT,TRBV7-9,once,.,TRBJ1-1
CASSEGLTSGTDTQYF,TGTGCCAGCAGTGAGGGTTTGACTAGCGGCACAGATACGCAGTATTTT,TRBV25-1,.,TRBD2,TRBJ2-3
CASSLRTKTGDRSSYEQYF,TGTGCCAGCAGCTTGCGAACCAAGACAGGGGACCGGAGCTCCTACGAGCAGTACTTC,TRBV5-5,.,TRBD1,TRBJ2-7